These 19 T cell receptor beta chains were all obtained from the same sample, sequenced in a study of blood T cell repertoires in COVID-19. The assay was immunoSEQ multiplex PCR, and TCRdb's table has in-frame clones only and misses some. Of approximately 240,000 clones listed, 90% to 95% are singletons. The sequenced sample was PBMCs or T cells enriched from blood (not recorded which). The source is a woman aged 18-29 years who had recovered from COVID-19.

The CDR3: CASSLEWSRGYGYTF. CDR3 in DNA: TGCGCCAGCAGCTTGGAATGGAGCAGGGGATACGGCTACACCTTC. The rearrangement links TRBV5-1 to TRBJ1-2; the D gene is possibly TRBD1 (6 bases). Germline-derived CDR1 and CDR2 are SGHRS and YFSETQ. The germline V and J ends were trimmed by 0 bases and 8 bases, with 17 bases remaining between them. The CDR3 contains 15 residues. Together with reference TRBV5-1 and TRBJ1-2, the CDR3 gives the full variable domain: KAGVTQTPRYLIKTRGQQVTLSCSPISGHRSVSWYQQTPGQGLQFLFEYFSETQRNKGNFPGRFSGRQFSNSRSEMNVSTLELGDSALYLCASSLEWSRGYGYTFGSGTRLTVV.

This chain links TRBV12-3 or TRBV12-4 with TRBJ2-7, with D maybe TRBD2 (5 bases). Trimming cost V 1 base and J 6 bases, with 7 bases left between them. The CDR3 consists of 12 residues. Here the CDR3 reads CASSLGGGEQYF. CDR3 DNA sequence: TGTGCCAGCAGTTTAGGCGGAGGCGAGCAGTACTTC.

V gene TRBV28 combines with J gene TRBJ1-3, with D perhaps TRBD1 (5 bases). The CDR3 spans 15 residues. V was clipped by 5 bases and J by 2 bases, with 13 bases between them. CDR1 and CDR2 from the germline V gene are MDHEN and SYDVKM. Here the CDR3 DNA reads TGTGCCAGCAGTCACGGCTCGGGGGCTGGAAACACCATATATTTT. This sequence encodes CASSHGSGAGNTIYF.

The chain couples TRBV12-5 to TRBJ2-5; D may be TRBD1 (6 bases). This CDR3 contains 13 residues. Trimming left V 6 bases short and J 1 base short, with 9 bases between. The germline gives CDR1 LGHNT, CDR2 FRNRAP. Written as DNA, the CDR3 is TGTGCTAGTGGATCAGGGGTCCAAGAGACCCAGTACTTC. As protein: CASGSGVQETQYF. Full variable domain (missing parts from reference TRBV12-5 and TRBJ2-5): DARVTQTPRHKVTEMGQEVTMRCQPILGHNTVFWYRQTMMQGLELLAYFRNRAPLDDSGMPKDRFSAEMPDATLATLKIQPSEPRDSAVYFCASGSGVQETQYFGPGTRLLVL.

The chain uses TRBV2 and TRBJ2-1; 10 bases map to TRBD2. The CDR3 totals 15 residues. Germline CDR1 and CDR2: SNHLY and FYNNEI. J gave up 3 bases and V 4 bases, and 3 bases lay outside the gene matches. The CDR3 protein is CASSGSSGGYNEQFF. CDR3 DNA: TGTGCCAGCAGTGGATCTAGCGGGGGCTACAATGAGCAGTTCTTC.

CDR3 residues: CASSQGRGFSGNTIYF. The CDR3 nucleotides read TGTGCCAGCAGTCAGGGTAGGGGTTTCTCTGGAAACACCATATATTTT. J is TRBJ1-3 and V is TRBV28, with D perhaps matching TRBD1 (5 bases). The CDR3 length is 16 residues. CDR1 MDHEN and CDR2 SYDVKM come from the germline V gene. V was clipped by 5 bases and J by 0 bases, with 14 bases between them.

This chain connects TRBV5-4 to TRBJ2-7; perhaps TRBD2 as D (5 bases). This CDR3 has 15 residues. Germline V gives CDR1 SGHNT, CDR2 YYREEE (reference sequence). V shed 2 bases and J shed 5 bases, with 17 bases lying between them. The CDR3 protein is CASSLVGWESHEQYF. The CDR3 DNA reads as TGTGCCAGCAGCTTAGTAGGATGGGAGTCCCACGAGCAGTACTTC.

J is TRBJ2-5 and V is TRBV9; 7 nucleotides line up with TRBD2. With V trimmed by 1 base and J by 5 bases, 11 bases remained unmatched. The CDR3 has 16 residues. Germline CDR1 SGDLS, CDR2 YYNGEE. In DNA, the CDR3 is TGTGCCAGCAGCGTATTTGCGGGGGACCTCCGGGAGACCCAGTACTTC. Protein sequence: CASSVFAGDLRETQYF.

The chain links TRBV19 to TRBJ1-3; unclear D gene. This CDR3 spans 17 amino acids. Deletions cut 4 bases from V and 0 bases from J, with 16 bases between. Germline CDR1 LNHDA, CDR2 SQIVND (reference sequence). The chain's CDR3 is CASSSRSARNSGNTIYF. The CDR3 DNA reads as TGTGCCAGTAGTAGTAGAAGCGCCCGAAACTCTGGAAACACCATATATTTT. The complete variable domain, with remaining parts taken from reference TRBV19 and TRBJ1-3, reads DGGITQSPKYLFRKEGQNVTLSCEQNLNHDAMYWYRQDPGQGLRLIYYSQIVNDFQKGDIAEGYSVSREKKESFPLTVTSAQKNPTAFYLCASSSRSARNSGNTIYFGEGSWLTVV.

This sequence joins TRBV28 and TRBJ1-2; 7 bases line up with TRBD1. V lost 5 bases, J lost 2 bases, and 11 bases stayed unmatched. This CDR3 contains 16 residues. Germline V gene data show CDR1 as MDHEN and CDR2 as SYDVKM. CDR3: CASSLRTGAPNYGYTF. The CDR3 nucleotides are TGTGCCAGCAGTCTCAGGACAGGAGCTCCCAACTATGGCTACACCTTC.

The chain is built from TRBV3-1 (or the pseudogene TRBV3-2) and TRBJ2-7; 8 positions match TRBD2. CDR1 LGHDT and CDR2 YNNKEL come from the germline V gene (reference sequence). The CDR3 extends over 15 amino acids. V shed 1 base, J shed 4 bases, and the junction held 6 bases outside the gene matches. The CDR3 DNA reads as TGTGCCAGCAGCCAAGCTAGCGGGCCCGGGTACGAGCAGTACTTC. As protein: CASSQASGPGYEQYF.

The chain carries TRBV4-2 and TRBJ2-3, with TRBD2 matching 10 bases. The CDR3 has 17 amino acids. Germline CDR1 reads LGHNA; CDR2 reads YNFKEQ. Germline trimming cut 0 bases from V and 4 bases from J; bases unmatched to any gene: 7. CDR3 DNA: TGTGCCAGCAGCCAAGATCAGTTCACTAGCGGGGCAGATACGCAGTATTTT. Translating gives CASSQDQFTSGADTQYF.

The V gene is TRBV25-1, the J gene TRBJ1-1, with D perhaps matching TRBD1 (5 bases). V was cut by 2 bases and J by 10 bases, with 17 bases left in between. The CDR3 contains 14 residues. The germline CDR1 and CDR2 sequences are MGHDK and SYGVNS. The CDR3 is CASSEGTGHMGAFF. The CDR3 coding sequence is TGTGCCAGCAGTGAAGGTACAGGCCACATGGGAGCTTTCTTT.

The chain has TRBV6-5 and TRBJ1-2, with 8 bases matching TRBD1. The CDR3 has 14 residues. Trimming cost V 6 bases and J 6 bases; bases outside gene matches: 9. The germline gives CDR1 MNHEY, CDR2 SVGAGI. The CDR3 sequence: CASSRNRGVNGYTF. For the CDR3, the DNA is TGTGCCAGCAGCAGAAACAGGGGGGTCAATGGCTACACCTTC.

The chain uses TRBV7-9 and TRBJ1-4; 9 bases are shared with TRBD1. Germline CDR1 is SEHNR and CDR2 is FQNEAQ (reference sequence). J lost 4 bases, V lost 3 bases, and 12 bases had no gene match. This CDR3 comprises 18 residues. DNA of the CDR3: TGTGCCAGCAGCTTCTCCGGGGACAGGGCCTCGCTTAATGAAAAACTGTTTTTT. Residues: CASSFSGDRASLNEKLFF.

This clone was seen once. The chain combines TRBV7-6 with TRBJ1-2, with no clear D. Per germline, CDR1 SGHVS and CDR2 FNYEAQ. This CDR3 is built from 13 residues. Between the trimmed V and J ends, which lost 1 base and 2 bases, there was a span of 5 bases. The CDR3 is CASSLGRNYGYTF. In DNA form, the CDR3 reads TGTGCCAGCAGCTTAGGGCGGAACTATGGCTACACCTTC.

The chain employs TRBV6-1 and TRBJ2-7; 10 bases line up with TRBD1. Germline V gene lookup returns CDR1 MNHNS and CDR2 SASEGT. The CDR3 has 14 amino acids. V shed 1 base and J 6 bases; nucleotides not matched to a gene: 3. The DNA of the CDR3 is TGTGCCAGCAGTGAAGGGGACAGGGGCGGCGAGCAGTACTTC. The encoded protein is CASSEGDRGGEQYF.

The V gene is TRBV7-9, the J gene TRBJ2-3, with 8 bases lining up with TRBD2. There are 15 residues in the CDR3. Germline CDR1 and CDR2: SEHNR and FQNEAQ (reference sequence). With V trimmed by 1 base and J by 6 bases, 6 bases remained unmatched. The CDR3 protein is CASSLVLAGQDTQYF. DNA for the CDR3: TGTGCCAGCAGCTTAGTCCTAGCGGGCCAGGATACGCAGTATTTT.

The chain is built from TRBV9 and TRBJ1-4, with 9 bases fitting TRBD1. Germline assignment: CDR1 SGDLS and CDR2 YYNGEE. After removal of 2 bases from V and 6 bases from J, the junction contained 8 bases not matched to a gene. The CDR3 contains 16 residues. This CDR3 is CASSVNPGQGHEKLFF. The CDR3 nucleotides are TGTGCCAGCAGCGTCAATCCGGGACAGGGTCATGAAAAACTGTTTTTT. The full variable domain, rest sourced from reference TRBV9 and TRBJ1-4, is DSGVTQTPKHLITATGQRVTLRCSPRSGDLSVYWYQQSLDQGLQFLIQYYNGEERAKGNILERFSAQQFPDLHSELNLSSLELGDSALYFCASSVNPGQGHEKLFFGSGTQLSVL.